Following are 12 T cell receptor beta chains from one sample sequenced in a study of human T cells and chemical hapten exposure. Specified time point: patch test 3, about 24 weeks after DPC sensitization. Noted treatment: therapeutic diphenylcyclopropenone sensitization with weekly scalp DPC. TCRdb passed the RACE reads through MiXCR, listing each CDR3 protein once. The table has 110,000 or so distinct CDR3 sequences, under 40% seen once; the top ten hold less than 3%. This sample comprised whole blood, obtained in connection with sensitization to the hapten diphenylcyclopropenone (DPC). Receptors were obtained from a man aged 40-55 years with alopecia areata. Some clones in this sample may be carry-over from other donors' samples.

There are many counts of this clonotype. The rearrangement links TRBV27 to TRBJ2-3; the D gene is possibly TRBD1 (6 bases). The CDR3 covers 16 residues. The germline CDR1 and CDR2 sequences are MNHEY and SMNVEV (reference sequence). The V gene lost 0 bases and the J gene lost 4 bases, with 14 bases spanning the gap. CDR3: CASSLSGTPAPDTQYF. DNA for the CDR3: TGTGCCAGCAGTTTATCCGGGACACCCGCACCAGATACGCAGTATTTT.

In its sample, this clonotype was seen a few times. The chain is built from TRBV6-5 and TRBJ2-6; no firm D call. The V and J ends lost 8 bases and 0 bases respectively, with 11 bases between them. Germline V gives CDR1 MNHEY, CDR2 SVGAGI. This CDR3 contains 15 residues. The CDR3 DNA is TGTGCCAGCCTTGCCGTTAACTCTGGGGCCAACGTCCTGACTTTC. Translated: CASLAVNSGANVLTF.

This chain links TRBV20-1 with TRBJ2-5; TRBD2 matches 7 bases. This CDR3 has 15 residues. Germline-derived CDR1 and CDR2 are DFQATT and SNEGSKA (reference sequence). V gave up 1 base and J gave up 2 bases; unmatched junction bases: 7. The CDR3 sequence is CSARVWGGPQETQYF. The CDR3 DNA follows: TGCAGTGCTAGAGTCTGGGGGGGACCTCAAGAGACCCAGTACTTC.

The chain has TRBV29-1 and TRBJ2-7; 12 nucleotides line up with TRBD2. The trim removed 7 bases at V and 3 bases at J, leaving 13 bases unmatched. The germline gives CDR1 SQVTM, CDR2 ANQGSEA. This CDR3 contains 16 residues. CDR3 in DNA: TGCAGCGACGACCCTCGGACTAGCGGGACTATCTACGAGCAGTACGTC. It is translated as CSDDPRTSGTIYEQYV.

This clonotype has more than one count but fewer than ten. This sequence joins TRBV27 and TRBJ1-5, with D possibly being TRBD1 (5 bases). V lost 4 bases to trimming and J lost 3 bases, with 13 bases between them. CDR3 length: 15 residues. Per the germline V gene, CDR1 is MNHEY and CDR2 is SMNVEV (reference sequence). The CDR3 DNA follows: TGTGCCAGCAGTTACGACAGCCGTGCCAATCAGCCCCAGCATTTT. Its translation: CASSYDSRANQPQHF.

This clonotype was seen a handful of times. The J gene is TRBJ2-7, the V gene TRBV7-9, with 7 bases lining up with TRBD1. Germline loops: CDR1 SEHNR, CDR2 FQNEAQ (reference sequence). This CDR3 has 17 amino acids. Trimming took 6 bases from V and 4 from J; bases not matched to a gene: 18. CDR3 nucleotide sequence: TGTGCCAGCAGTATAACGTACAGGGGTCACAAACAGTACGAGCAGTACTTC. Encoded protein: CASSITYRGHKQYEQYF.

The CDR3 sequence is CASSLAGGRAPDTQYF. The CDR3 DNA follows: TGTGCCAGCAGCTTAGCCGGCGGGAGGGCCCCAGATACGCAGTATTTT. This chain connects TRBV7-9 to TRBJ2-3; the match to TRBD2 covers 9 bases. Trimming cost V 0 bases and J 4 bases; bases outside gene matches: 5. The germline gives CDR1 SEHNR, CDR2 FQNEAQ (reference sequence). The CDR3 totals 16 residues.

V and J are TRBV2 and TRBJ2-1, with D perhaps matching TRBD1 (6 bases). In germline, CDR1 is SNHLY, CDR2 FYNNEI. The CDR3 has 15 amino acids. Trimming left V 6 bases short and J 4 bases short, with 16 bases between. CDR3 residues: CASRDSGTLYNEQFF. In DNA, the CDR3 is TGTGCCAGCAGAGATTCCGGGACATTGTACAATGAGCAGTTCTTC. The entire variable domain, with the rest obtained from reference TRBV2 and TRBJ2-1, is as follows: EPEVTQTPSHQVTQMGQEVILRCVPISNHLYFYWYRQILGQKVEFLVSFYNNEISEKSEIFDDQFSVERPDGSNFTLKIRSTKLEDSAMYFCASRDSGTLYNEQFFGPGTRLTVL.

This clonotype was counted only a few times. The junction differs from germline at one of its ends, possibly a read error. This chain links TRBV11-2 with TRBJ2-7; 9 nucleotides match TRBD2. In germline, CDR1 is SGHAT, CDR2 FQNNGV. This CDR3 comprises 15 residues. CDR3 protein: CASSFSLAGSFEQYF. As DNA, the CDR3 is TGTGCCAGCAGCTTCTCACTAGCGGGTTCCTTCGAGCAGTACTTC.

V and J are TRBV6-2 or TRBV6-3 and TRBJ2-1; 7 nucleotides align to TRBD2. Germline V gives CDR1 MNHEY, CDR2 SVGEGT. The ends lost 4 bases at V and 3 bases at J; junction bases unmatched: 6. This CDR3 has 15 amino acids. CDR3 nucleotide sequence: TGTGCCAGCAGTTTCGGCGGGAGAGACTACAATGAGCAGTTCTTC. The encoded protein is CASSFGGRDYNEQFF.

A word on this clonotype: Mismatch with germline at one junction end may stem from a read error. CDR3 loop: CASSHRGLGPLHF. CDR3 nucleotide sequence: TGTGCCAGCAGCCACAGGGGGTTAGGGCCCCTGCATTTT. The chain is built from TRBV2 and TRBJ1-5; 8 bases match TRBD1. The CDR3 length is 13 residues. The germline V gene has CDR1 SNHLY and CDR2 FYNNEI.

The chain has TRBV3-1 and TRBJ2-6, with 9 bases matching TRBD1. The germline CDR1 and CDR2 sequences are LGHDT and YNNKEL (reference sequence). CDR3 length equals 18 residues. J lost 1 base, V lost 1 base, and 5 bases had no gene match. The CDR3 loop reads CASSQADRGDSGANVLTF. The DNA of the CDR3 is TGTGCCAGCAGCCAAGCGGACAGGGGCGATTCTGGGGCCAACGTCCTGACTTTC.